These 28 T cell receptor beta chains originate from one sample sequenced in a study of cytomegalovirus exposure and HLA in healthy donors. PCR involved 60 Vbeta and 13 Jbeta primers. This table comes from immunoSEQ multiplex PCR, and its TCRdb copy is limited to in-frame clones, with some not included. Here the sample spans approximately 160,000 clones, around four fifths being singletons. The sequencing sample was made of PBMCs. These receptors were collected from a girl aged 2 to 10 in good health and CMV-seropositive.

V and J are TRBV30 and TRBJ2-7, with 7 bases aligning to TRBD2. The CDR3 runs to 14 residues. The trim removed 4 bases at V and 6 bases at J, leaving 12 bases unmatched. Germline-derived CDR1 and CDR2 are GTSNPN and SVGIG (reference sequence). In DNA form, the CDR3 reads TGTGCCTGGACAGAGCGGGGCATCAGGGCCGAGCAGTACTTC. This codes for CAWTERGIRAEQYF.

V usage is TRBV28 and J usage is TRBJ2-1, with unresolved D. The CDR3 runs to 14 residues. Germline CDR1 and CDR2: MDHEN and SYDVKM. Trimming stripped 3 bases from V and 7 bases from J, with 13 bases between. The CDR3 here is CASSLEINWNEQFF. In DNA form, the CDR3 reads TGTGCCAGCAGTTTGGAGATAAACTGGAATGAGCAGTTCTTC.

This clone was found once. The V and J genes are TRBV28 and TRBJ2-5, with a possible D match to TRBD2 (5 bases). The CDR3 spans 15 residues. Germline CDR1 and CDR2: MDHEN and SYDVKM. V shed 2 bases and J shed 5 bases, with 15 bases lying between them. The CDR3 DNA follows: TGTGCCAGCAGTTTAATCACTAGGGCGCGGGAGACCCAGTACTTC. It codes for CASSLITRARETQYF.

This clone occurred once. J is TRBJ2-3 and V is TRBV9; D is uncertain. In germline, CDR1 is SGDLS, CDR2 YYNGEE. This CDR3 is built from 15 residues. Trimming took 0 bases from V and 3 from J, leaving 11 bases between them. CDR3 nucleotide sequence: TGTGCCAGCAGCGTAGTATCGGGTATGACAGATACGCAGTATTTT. It is translated as CASSVVSGMTDTQYF.

The J gene is TRBJ2-1, the V gene TRBV29-1; 8 nucleotides match TRBD1. Per germline, CDR1 SQVTM and CDR2 ANQGSEA. The V gene end was trimmed by 5 bases and the J gene end by 1 base; junction bases not matched to a gene: 4. CDR3 size: 14 residues. The CDR3 DNA reads TGCAGCGTTCAGGACAGGGCGTCCTACAATGAGCAGTTCTTC. Its translation is CSVQDRASYNEQFF.

This clone appeared a single time. The V call is TRBV2, the J call TRBJ2-1, with D maybe TRBD2 (6 bases). V dropped 6 bases and J dropped 4 bases, with 19 bases sitting between them. This CDR3 is built from 16 residues. Looked up from germline, CDR1 is SNHLY and CDR2 is FYNNEI. The chain's CDR3 is CASRLGSGQMYNEQFF. The CDR3 DNA reads TGTGCCAGCAGACTCGGGAGCGGCCAAATGTACAATGAGCAGTTCTTC.

This chain joins TRBV18 and TRBJ1-3; D is uncertain. This CDR3 spans 13 amino acids. V lost 3 bases, J lost 4 bases, and 7 bases lay in between. Per germline, CDR1 KGHSH and CDR2 LQKENI. CDR3 in DNA: TGTGCCAGCTCACCCGGCAGGGGAAACACCATATATTTT. Amino acid sequence: CASSPGRGNTIYF. Using reference TRBV18 and TRBJ1-3 for the parts outside the CDR3, the full variable domain is NAGVMQNPRHLVRRRGQEARLRCSPMKGHSHVYWYRQLPEEGLKFMVYLQKENIIDESGMPKERFSAEFPKEGPSILRIQQVVRGDSAAYFCASSPGRGNTIYFGEGSWLTVV.

The table lists this clone with a count of one. The chain links TRBV30 to TRBJ1-5; 7 positions match TRBD1. The V gene end was trimmed by 2 bases and the J gene end by 5 bases; junction bases not matched to a gene: 3. The CDR3 spans 13 residues. Germline V lookup: CDR1 GTSNPN, CDR2 SVGIG (reference sequence). The CDR3 DNA reads TGTGCCTGGAGTCGACAGGGTGATCAGCCCCAGCATTTT. This translates into CAWSRQGDQPQHF.

The CDR3 sequence: CASSYSRTGQDTQYF. Written as DNA, the CDR3 is TGTGCCAGCAGTTACTCGAGGACAGGACAGGATACGCAGTATTTT. The chain employs TRBV6-5 and TRBJ2-3; 7 bases agree with TRBD1. Trimming took 0 bases from V and 6 from J; bases not matched to a gene: 6. The CDR3 length is 15 residues. Germline lookup yields CDR1 MNHEY and CDR2 SVGAGI.

The chain combines TRBV14 with TRBJ2-7; TRBD2 matches at 8 bases. After removal of 3 bases from V and 2 bases from J, the junction contained 0 bases not matched to a gene. In germline, CDR1 is SGHDN, CDR2 FVKESK. This CDR3 has 13 residues. In nucleotides, the CDR3 is TGTGCCAGCAGCCAGGGACTAGCCTACGAGCAGTACTTC. It yields the protein CASSQGLAYEQYF.

The chain employs TRBV28 and TRBJ1-3; D might be TRBD1 (6 bases). CDR3 length: 16 amino acids. With 6 bases removed from V and 0 bases from J, the gap between germline ends came to 15 bases. Germline-derived CDR1 and CDR2 are MDHEN and SYDVKM. CDR3 loop: CASRRGGTGSGNTIYF. Written as DNA, the CDR3 is TGTGCCAGCAGGAGAGGGGGTACGGGCTCTGGAAACACCATATATTTT.

J is TRBJ2-5 and V is TRBV5-6; D not resolved. V lost 1 base and J 5 bases, leaving 9 bases between the germline ends. The germline V gene has CDR1 SGHDT and CDR2 YYEEEE. The CDR3 runs 13 residues. The CDR3: CASSLTAPETQYF. The CDR3 bases are TGTGCCAGCAGCTTGACAGCCCCGGAGACCCAGTACTTC. The whole variable domain, filled in from reference TRBV5-6 and TRBJ2-5, reads DAGVTQSPTHLIKTRGQQVTLRCSPKSGHDTVSWYQQALGQGPQFIFQYYEEEERQRGNFPDRFSGHQFPNYSSELNVNALLLGDSALYLCASSLTAPETQYFGPGTRLLVL.

The chain is built from TRBV5-4 and TRBJ2-2; D is undetermined. V was trimmed by 5 bases and J by 1 base, leaving 3 bases between them. This CDR3 is 12 amino acids long. Germline V CDR1 and CDR2: SGHNT, YYREEE (reference sequence). The chain's CDR3 is CASSQNTGELFF. Here the CDR3 DNA reads TGTGCCAGCAGTCAGAACACCGGGGAGCTGTTTTTT.

The chain couples TRBV9 to TRBJ2-2, with D possibly TRBD2 on 5 matching bases. Germline V lookup: CDR1 SGDLS, CDR2 YYNGEE. The CDR3 totals 15 residues. Between the trimmed V and J ends, which lost 3 bases and 6 bases, there was a span of 15 bases. In DNA, the CDR3 is TGTGCCAGCAGCGGGGGAGTTAGTCGCGCCGGGGAGCTGTTTTTT. The encoded protein is CASSGGVSRAGELFF.

V is TRBV19 and J is TRBJ2-1; 7 bases align to TRBD2. The CDR3 is 16 residues long. The V segment lost 1 base and the J segment 4 bases; nucleotides outside the gene matches: 7. In germline, CDR1 is LNHDA, CDR2 SQIVND (reference sequence). The CDR3 DNA reads TGTGCCAGTAGTATAGCCCGGGAGGCCCTTTACAATGAGCAGTTCTTC. It encodes CASSIAREALYNEQFF. The whole variable domain, remainder taken from reference TRBV19 and TRBJ2-1, is DGGITQSPKYLFRKEGQNVTLSCEQNLNHDAMYWYRQDPGQGLRLIYYSQIVNDFQKGDIAEGYSVSREKKESFPLTVTSAQKNPTAFYLCASSIAREALYNEQFFGPGTRLTVL.

The rearrangement joins TRBV11-2 to TRBJ1-3; 7 bases map to TRBD1. CDR1 is SGHAT, CDR2 FQNNGV, per germline. The CDR3 extends over 14 amino acids. V was pared by 6 bases and J by 4 bases, with 6 bases of the junction left unmatched. The CDR3 bases are TGTGCCAGCAGTTTACAGGGGCGCGGAAACACCATATATTTT. Encoded protein: CASSLQGRGNTIYF.

This clone was picked up a small number of times. The rearrangement joins TRBV5-1 to TRBJ2-7; tentative D call: TRBD2 (6 bases). V was shortened by 7 bases and J by 3 bases, with 17 bases between the two germline ends. The CDR3 is 14 amino acids. Germline V gene lookup returns CDR1 SGHRS and CDR2 YFSETQ. The chain's CDR3 is CASGLSSADYEQYF. In DNA form, the CDR3 reads TGCGCCAGCGGCCTATCTAGCGCCGACTACGAGCAGTACTTC. The full variable domain, in which reference TRBV5-1 and TRBJ2-7 provide the parts outside the CDR3, is KAGVTQTPRYLIKTRGQQVTLSCSPISGHRSVSWYQQTPGQGLQFLFEYFSETQRNKGNFPGRFSGRQFSNSRSEMNVSTLELGDSALYLCASGLSSADYEQYFGPGTRLTVT.

This rearrangement joins TRBV7-3 to TRBJ1-5; the D is unclear. From germline, CDR1 is SGHTA and CDR2 FQGTGA. The CDR3 has 16 amino acids. Trimming took 1 base from V and 1 from J, leaving 11 bases between them. The CDR3 spells CASSLSGGRSNQPQHF. The CDR3 DNA sequence: TGTGCCAGCAGCTTAAGTGGAGGCCGGAGCAATCAGCCCCAGCATTTT.

As to this clone: An end of the junction does not agree with germline; a read error may underlie this. The rearrangement uses TRBV7-9 and TRBJ2-7, with 9 bases that match TRBD2. The CDR3 runs 16 residues. Per germline, CDR1 SEHNR and CDR2 FQNEAQ (reference sequence). CDR3 protein: CSSSFFETSGSYEQYF. Here the CDR3 DNA reads TGTTCCAGCAGCTTTTTTGAGACTAGCGGATCCTACGAGCAGTACTTC.

The V and J genes are TRBV5-1 and TRBJ2-5; TRBD1 matches at 11 bases. Per the germline V gene, CDR1 is SGHRS and CDR2 is YFSETQ. Trimming took 0 bases from V and 6 from J; bases not matched to a gene: 7. The CDR3 covers 16 residues. This chain's CDR3 is CASSLEWTGGFKTQYF. The CDR3 DNA reads TGCGCCAGCAGCTTGGAATGGACAGGGGGCTTCAAGACCCAGTACTTC.

This chain joins TRBV30 and TRBJ1-4, with D unresolved. Trimming pared 6 bases from V and 11 bases from J, leaving 22 bases between. CDR1 is GTSNPN, CDR2 SVGIG, per germline (reference sequence). There are 14 residues in the CDR3. CDR3 nucleotides: TGTGCCTGTGCAACAGCGGGTTCCTCTTATAAACTGTTTTTT. This gives the protein CACATAGSSYKLFF.

The chain recombines TRBV7-9 with TRBJ2-1; no clear D gene. This CDR3 region has 12 residues. CDR1 and CDR2 (germline): SEHNR, FQNEAQ (reference sequence). Trimming removed 4 bases at V and 10 bases at J, with 11 bases between. The CDR3 protein is CASSYDTREQFF. The CDR3 DNA reads as TGTGCCAGCAGCTACGACACTCGGGAGCAGTTCTTC.

In DNA, the CDR3 is TGTGCCACCACCCCCGACAGGGACTATGGCTACACCTTC. Amino acids: CATTPDRDYGYTF. This chain joins TRBV15 and TRBJ1-2, with 7 bases lining up with TRBD1. J was trimmed by 3 bases and V by 7 bases; bases with no gene match: 5. CDR1 and CDR2 from the germline V gene are LNHNV and YYDKDF (reference sequence). The CDR3 spans 13 residues.

V is TRBV9 and J is TRBJ2-7; 8 nucleotides line up with TRBD2. Germline V lookup: CDR1 SGDLS, CDR2 YYNGEE. The CDR3 runs to 16 residues. With 0 bases clipped from V and 5 bases from J, the junction kept 10 bases outside the gene matches. The CDR3 DNA reads as TGTGCCAGCAGCGTAGGGGTCCGGGAGGGGACCCACGAGCAGTACTTC. The encoded protein is CASSVGVREGTHEQYF.

V is TRBV7-3 and J is TRBJ2-3; 7 bases map to TRBD1. Losses at the gene ends were 5 bases for V and 6 bases for J; bases not matched to a gene: 8. The CDR3 consists of 14 residues. CDR1 and CDR2 from the germline V gene are SGHTA and FQGTGA. The chain's CDR3 is CASSATGVADTQYF. In nucleotides, the CDR3 is TGTGCCAGCAGCGCTACAGGGGTTGCGGATACGCAGTATTTT. Looking up the rest from reference TRBV7-3 and TRBJ2-3 gives the full variable domain: GAGVSQTPSNKVTEKGKYVELRCDPISGHTALYWYRQSLGQGPEFLIYFQGTGAADDSGLPNDRFFAVRPEGSVSTLKIQRTERGDSAVYLCASSATGVADTQYFGPGTRLTVL.

This clone was observed once. The rearrangement joins TRBV30 to TRBJ1-3; D gene ambiguous. This CDR3 region has 18 residues. The ends were cut back, 4 bases at V and 0 bases at J, with 22 bases in the middle. CDR1 is GTSNPN and CDR2 is SVGIG in the germline V gene (reference sequence). CDR3 sequence (DNA): TGTGCCTGGAACTCACCGCTAAGAATCGAGGGCTCTGGAAACACCATATATTTT. It translates to CAWNSPLRIEGSGNTIYF.

V is TRBV25-1 and J is TRBJ1-1; 10 bases agree with TRBD1. Trimming removed 6 bases from V and 4 bases from J; junction bases left unmatched: 5. The CDR3 consists of 14 residues. Germline CDR1 MGHDK, CDR2 SYGVNS. The CDR3 is CASRLTGGRTEAFF. The CDR3 DNA sequence: TGTGCCAGCAGGCTGACAGGGGGCCGCACTGAAGCTTTCTTT.

V gene TRBV30 combines with J gene TRBJ2-5; TRBD1 matches at 9 bases. Gene TRBJ2-7 matches the end of the DNA better, so the J call may be wrong. From germline, CDR1 is GTSNPN and CDR2 SVGIG (reference sequence). This CDR3 is 13 amino acids long. The CDR3 region has the DNA TGTGCCTGGGGTTACAGGGGGCCCTACGAGCAGTACTTC. Residues: CAWGYRGPYEQYF.